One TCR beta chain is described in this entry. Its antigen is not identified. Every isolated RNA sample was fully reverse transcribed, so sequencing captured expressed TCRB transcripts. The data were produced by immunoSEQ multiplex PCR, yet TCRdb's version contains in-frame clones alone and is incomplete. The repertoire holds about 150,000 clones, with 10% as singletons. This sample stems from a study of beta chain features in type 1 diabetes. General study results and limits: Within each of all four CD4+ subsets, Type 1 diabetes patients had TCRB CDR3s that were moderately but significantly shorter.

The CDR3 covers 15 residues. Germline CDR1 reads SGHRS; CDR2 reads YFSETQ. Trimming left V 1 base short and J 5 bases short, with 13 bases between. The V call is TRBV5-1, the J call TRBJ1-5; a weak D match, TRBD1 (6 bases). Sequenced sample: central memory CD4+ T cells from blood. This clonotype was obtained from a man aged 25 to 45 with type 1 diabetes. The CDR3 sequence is CASSLFGGADQPQHF. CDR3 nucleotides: TGCGCCAGCAGCTTGTTTGGGGGGGCTGATCAGCCCCAGCATTTT. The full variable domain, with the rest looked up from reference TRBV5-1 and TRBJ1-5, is KAGVTQTPRYLIKTRGQQVTLSCSPISGHRSVSWYQQTPGQGLQFLFEYFSETQRNKGNFPGRFSGRQFSNSRSEMNVSTLELGDSALYLCASSLFGGADQPQHFGDGTRLSIL.